Listed here is a single TCR beta chain. Its antigen is not identified. CDR3 length: 13 amino acids. V lost 8 bases, J lost 4 bases, and 14 bases lay in between. The V gene's germline CDR1 is MDHEN and CDR2 SYDVKM. This specimen belongs to a study of T cell responses to AZD1222 COVID-19 vaccine. Regarding the study as a whole: White British ancestry dominated among donors, who included more females, and clonal diversity was possibly underestimated.

The protocol was immunoSEQ multiplex PCR, while the TCRdb copy is restricted to in-frame clones and leaves out a portion. The sample lists 80,000 to 100,000 clones; approximately 86% were seen once. This chain uses TRBV28 with TRBJ1-2, with D possibly being TRBD1 (5 bases). The source material was peripheral blood, sampled 28 days after the second AZD1222 dose. The clonotype comes from an adult who received the AZD1222 COVID-19 vaccine. The DNA of the CDR3 is TGTGCCAGCGGCCCCACAGGCCTCTATGGCTACACCTTC. It yields the protein CASGPTGLYGYTF.